The T cell receptor beta chain described here comes from a study of blood T cells in healthy people across ages. Primers used in a second PCR of roughly 7 to 12 cycles were a sample-barcoded 5' primer and a J-beta primer mix. TCRdb reprocessed the 5' RACE reads with MiXCR, giving one entry per CDR3 protein. This table holds some 1.5 million distinct CDR3 sequences, under 55% found once. V was trimmed by 1 base and J by 0 bases, leaving 10 bases between them. Germline CDR1 reads SGHRS; CDR2 reads YFSETQ. CDR3 length: 15 residues. V gene TRBV5-1 combines with J gene TRBJ2-5; no clear D. The receptor was derived from a woman between 18 and 29 years old in good health. The sequenced sample consisted of blood. Written as DNA, the CDR3 is TGCGCCAGCAGCTTGAAGTTAGGGTACCAAGAGACCCAGTACTTC. Protein sequence: CASSLKLGYQETQYF.